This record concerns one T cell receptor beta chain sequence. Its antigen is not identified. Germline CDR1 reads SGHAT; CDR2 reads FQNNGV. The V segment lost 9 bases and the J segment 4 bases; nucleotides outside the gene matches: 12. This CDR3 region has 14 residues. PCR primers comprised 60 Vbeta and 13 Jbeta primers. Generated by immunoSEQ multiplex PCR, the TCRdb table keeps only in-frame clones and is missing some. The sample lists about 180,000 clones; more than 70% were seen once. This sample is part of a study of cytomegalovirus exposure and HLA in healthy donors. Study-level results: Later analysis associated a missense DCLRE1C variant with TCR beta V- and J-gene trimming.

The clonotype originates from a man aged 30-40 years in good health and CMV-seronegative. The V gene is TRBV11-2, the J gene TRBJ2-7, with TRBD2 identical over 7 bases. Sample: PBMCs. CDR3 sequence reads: CASGRARVGYEQYF. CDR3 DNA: TGTGCCAGTGGGAGGGCCAGGGTGGGGTACGAGCAGTACTTC.